One and the same sample provided the 21 T cell receptor beta chains below, sequenced in a study of OX40 agonist ivuxolimab in advanced cancers. Produced via immunoSEQ multiplex PCR; TCRdb's table is partial and in-frame only. The sample includes roughly 71,000 clones, roughly 84% of them seen just once. The sequences come from CD4+ or CD8+ T cells sorted from blood, collected in a trial of the OX40 agonist ivuxolimab. The receptor set was obtained from an adult with an advanced solid tumor such as melanoma, head and neck, liver or kidney cancer.

The V and J genes are TRBV20-1 and TRBJ1-2, with D unclear. The V and J ends lost 1 base and 8 bases respectively, with 8 bases between them. The CDR3 is 11 residues long. In germline, CDR1 is DFQATT, CDR2 SNEGSKA (reference sequence). The CDR3 reads CSARVGLGYTF. The CDR3 DNA sequence: TGCAGTGCTAGAGTTGGGTTAGGCTACACCTTC.

The chain has TRBV19 and TRBJ2-4; D unclear. The CDR3 contains 14 residues. CDR1 is LNHDA, CDR2 SQIVND, per germline (reference sequence). Trimming took 1 base from V and 0 from J, leaving 4 bases between them. CDR3 in amino acids: CASSIGTAKNIQYF. CDR3 DNA: TGTGCCAGTAGTATAGGGACAGCCAAAAACATTCAGTACTTC.

V usage is TRBV10-3 and J usage is TRBJ1-1; 7 nucleotides agree with TRBD1. CDR3 length: 16 residues. Per germline, CDR1 ENHRY and CDR2 SYGVKD. V trimming: 4 bases; J trimming: 0 bases; junction bases outside the gene matches: 8. The chain's CDR3 is CAISGGGAGMNTEAFF. The DNA for the CDR3 is TGTGCCATCAGTGGAGGGGGCGCGGGAATGAACACTGAAGCTTTCTTT.

The table lists this clone with a count of one. V and J are TRBV6-1 and TRBJ2-3; possible D gene TRBD2, 7 bases. Germline V lookup: CDR1 MNHNS, CDR2 SASEGT. This CDR3 is 15 amino acids long. Trimming took off 6 bases at V and 5 bases at J, with 18 bases between the two ends. CDR3 loop: CASSEGGKVRDTQYF. The CDR3 DNA follows: TGTGCCAGCAGCGAGGGGGGGAAGGTCCGAGATACGCAGTATTTT.

The V and J genes are TRBV28 and TRBJ1-3; D not resolved. There are 14 residues in the CDR3. Germline V gene sequence: CDR1 MDHEN, CDR2 SYDVKM. V gave up 3 bases and J gave up 0 bases, with 6 bases separating them. The CDR3 loop is CASSLPFSGNTIYF. CDR3 nucleotides: TGTGCCAGCAGTTTGCCTTTCTCTGGAAACACCATATATTTT.

The chain joins TRBV9 to TRBJ1-2; possibly TRBD1 for D (6 bases). Germline loops: CDR1 SGDLS, CDR2 YYNGEE. V lost 0 bases to trimming and J lost 2 bases, with 8 bases between them. There are 14 residues in the CDR3. CDR3 loop: CASSVVRGNYGYTF. The CDR3 nucleotides are TGTGCCAGCAGCGTAGTAAGGGGGAACTATGGCTACACCTTC.

The genes are TRBV9 and TRBJ1-1; D unclear. V lost 2 bases and J 4 bases, leaving 12 bases between the germline ends. CDR3 length equals 14 residues. Per germline, CDR1 SGDLS and CDR2 YYNGEE. The CDR3 DNA reads TGTGCCAGCAGCGTTGTCTCGACGGGCACTGAAGCTTTCTTT. Residues: CASSVVSTGTEAFF. Full variable domain (outside the CDR3, taken from reference TRBV9 and TRBJ1-1): DSGVTQTPKHLITATGQRVTLRCSPRSGDLSVYWYQQSLDQGLQFLIQYYNGEERAKGNILERFSAQQFPDLHSELNLSSLELGDSALYFCASSVVSTGTEAFFGQGTRLTVV.

Written as DNA, the CDR3 is TGTGCCAGCAGCATTTTTTCCGGGACAGGGGCCACAGATACGCAGTATTTT. This gives the protein CASSIFSGTGATDTQYF. The chain links TRBV28 to TRBJ2-3, with TRBD1 matching 10 bases. V lost 6 bases, J lost 2 bases, and 11 bases stayed unmatched. CDR1 is MDHEN and CDR2 is SYDVKM in the germline V gene. The CDR3 runs 17 residues.

This sequence joins TRBV4-2 and TRBJ2-7; 7 nucleotides agree with TRBD1. The junction had 3 bases not matched to a gene; V was cut back by 4 bases and J by 0 bases. CDR1 is LGHNA and CDR2 is YNFKEQ in the germline V gene. There are 14 residues in the CDR3. CDR3 residues: CASSRGQFSYEQYF. CDR3 in DNA: TGTGCCAGCAGCCGGGGACAGTTCTCCTACGAGCAGTACTTC.

This chain links TRBV5-1 with TRBJ1-5; D not certain. The length of the CDR3 is 15 residues. Trimming took off 0 bases at V and 10 bases at J, with 17 bases between the two ends. Germline CDR1 reads SGHRS; CDR2 reads YFSETQ. The CDR3 spells CASSLAGRTNDPQHF. The CDR3 nucleotides read TGCGCCAGCAGCTTGGCGGGCAGGACCAATGACCCCCAGCATTTT.

DNA for the CDR3: TGTGCCAGCACCAGAAGCCGGGACGGCTCCTACGAGCAGTACTTC. Residues: CASTRSRDGSYEQYF. The chain is built from TRBV5-8 and TRBJ2-7, with D possibly called TRBD1 or TRBD2 (5 bases each). Trimming cost V 6 bases and J 0 bases, with 16 bases left between them. The length of the CDR3 is 15 residues. CDR1 and CDR2 (germline): SGHTS, YDEGEE.

CDR3 sequence: CASSHDRLSSGEDTQYF. CDR3 sequence (DNA): TGTGCCAGCAGCCACGACCGACTTTCTAGCGGGGAGGATACGCAGTATTTT. J is TRBJ2-3 and V is TRBV4-2, with 9 bases matching TRBD2. CDR1 and CDR2 (germline): LGHNA, YNFKEQ. V was pared by 3 bases and J by 6 bases, with 13 bases of the junction left unmatched. The CDR3 has 17 residues.

There are a few counts of this clone. J is TRBJ2-7 and V is TRBV7-8; D uncertain. Per the germline V gene, CDR1 is SGHVS and CDR2 is FQNEAQ. The ends were cut back, 5 bases at V and 2 bases at J, with 16 bases in the middle. The CDR3 is 15 residues long. The CDR3 region has the DNA TGTGCCAGCAGCCCCCAGACTCAGTCCCCCTACGAGCAGTACTTC. It is translated as CASSPQTQSPYEQYF. The full variable domain, with the rest looked up from reference TRBV7-8 and TRBJ2-7, is GAGVSQSPRYKVAKRGQDVALRCDPISGHVSLFWYQQALGQGPEFLTYFQNEAQLDKSGLPSDRFFAERPEGSVSTLKIQRTQQEDSAVYLCASSPQTQSPYEQYFGPGTRLTVT.

This chain connects TRBV5-4 to TRBJ2-7; possibly TRBD2 for D (7 bases). Germline lookup yields CDR1 SGHNT and CDR2 YYREEE (reference sequence). The V and J ends lost 5 bases and 1 base respectively, with 10 bases between them. CDR3 length: 13 amino acids. CDR3 nucleotides: TGTGCCAGCAGTCGGGGGGCTTCCTACGAGCAGTACTTC. Its translation: CASSRGASYEQYF.

V is TRBV13 and J is TRBJ2-7; D is undetermined. This CDR3 comprises 14 residues. The V gene lost 2 bases and the J gene lost 6 bases, with 14 bases spanning the gap. CDR1 is PRHDT, CDR2 FYEKMQ, per germline (reference sequence). The CDR3 region is CASSLPLGRSEQYF. CDR3 in DNA: TGTGCCAGCAGCTTACCACTTGGAAGGAGCGAGCAGTACTTC.

The chain recombines TRBV28 with TRBJ2-5; D is unclear. The CDR3 totals 13 residues. CDR1 is MDHEN, CDR2 SYDVKM, per germline. Trimming stripped 2 bases from V and 5 bases from J, with 9 bases between. Here the CDR3 reads CASSLGLRETQYF. The CDR3, as DNA: TGTGCCAGCAGTTTAGGGTTGAGGGAGACCCAGTACTTC.

This chain uses TRBV6-5 with TRBJ2-1; 7 bases are shared with TRBD2. Germline lookup yields CDR1 MNHEY and CDR2 SVGAGI. The CDR3 extends over 15 amino acids. Unmatched junction bases numbered 9, after V lost 6 bases and J lost 4 bases. The CDR3 coding sequence is TGTGCCAGCAGCTTGAGAAGCGGGGATTACAATGAGCAGTTCTTC. Its translation is CASSLRSGDYNEQFF.

V usage is TRBV28 and J usage is TRBJ1-6; D is perhaps TRBD1 (6 bases). This CDR3 has 14 amino acids. The germline gives CDR1 MDHEN, CDR2 SYDVKM. Trimming left V 3 bases short and J 7 bases short, with 10 bases between. The CDR3 loop reads CASSFQGRNSPLHF. CDR3 bases: TGTGCCAGCAGTTTTCAGGGGCGGAATTCACCCCTCCACTTT.

A single count supports this clone. The CDR3: CASSEGGTRSYEQYF. CDR3 DNA sequence: TGTGCCAGCAGTGAAGGGGGGACTCGCTCCTACGAGCAGTACTTC. The chain employs TRBV6-1 and TRBJ2-7, with a weak D call TRBD2 (6 bases). The CDR3 loop spans 15 amino acids. Germline CDR1 MNHNS, CDR2 SASEGT. The V end was cut by 1 base, the J end by 0 bases, with 10 bases between.

This clone was picked up one time. The V gene is TRBV18, the J gene TRBJ1-1, with no clear D. This CDR3 region has 13 residues. Germline lookup yields CDR1 KGHSH and CDR2 LQKENI. Trimming stripped 2 bases from V and 1 base from J, with 5 bases between. The CDR3 nucleotides are TGTGCCAGCTCACCAGGGTCGAACACTGAAGCTTTCTTT. Translation gives CASSPGSNTEAFF.

This chain joins TRBV19 and TRBJ2-2, with 9 bases matching TRBD2. The CDR3 has 14 residues. With 1 base clipped from V and 6 bases from J, the junction kept 0 bases outside the gene matches. CDR1 LNHDA and CDR2 SQIVND come from the germline V gene (reference sequence). DNA of the CDR3: TGTGCCAGTAGTATAGGCGGGGGGGCCGGGGAGCTGTTTTTT. Protein sequence: CASSIGGGAGELFF.